Listed below are T cell receptor beta chains from one sample, sequenced in a study of OX40 agonist ivuxolimab in advanced cancers. Sequencing was performed with immunoSEQ multiplex PCR; in TCRdb, only in-frame clones are kept and a portion is missing. The data contain around 94,000 clones, roughly 90% of them singletons. The sequencing here drew on CD4+ or CD8+ T cells sorted from blood, taken in a trial of the OX40 agonist ivuxolimab. The source of these receptors is an adult with an advanced solid tumor such as melanoma, head and neck, liver or kidney cancer. CDR3s include the opening cysteine and the closing phenylalanine or tryptophan. The order of the fields is clone size, J gene, V gene, D gene, CDR3 protein, CDR3 DNA. A D gene is named only where the DNA matches it firmly. Part of the rows lack a size; the others show once, few, many or a class for expanded clones.

size: -; J: TRBJ2-1; V: TRBV11-3; D: TRBD2; CDR3: CASSFHPHSGGSYNEQFF; DNA: TGTGCCAGCAGCTTCCACCCTCACAGCGGGGGCTCCTACAATGAGCAGTTCTTC
size: -; J: TRBJ1-6; V: TRBV6-6; D: -; CDR3: CASTGGGPTYNSPLHF; DNA: TGTGCCAGCACCGGCGGGGGGCCGACCTATAATTCACCCCTCCACTTT
size: -; J: TRBJ1-5; V: TRBV12-5; D: -; CDR3: CASGLGAAQPQHF; DNA: TGTGCTAGTGGTTTGGGGGCGGCTCAGCCCCAGCATTTT
size: -; J: TRBJ2-2; V: TRBV5-1; D: -; CDR3: CASSGGSGELFF; DNA: TGCGCCAGCAGCGGGGGGTCCGGGGAGCTGTTTTTT
size: -; J: TRBJ2-7; V: TRBV9; D: TRBD1; CDR3: CASSAASMGTGVYEQYF; DNA: TGTGCCAGCAGCGCGGCCTCCATGGGGACAGGGGTCTACGAGCAGTACTTC
size: -; J: TRBJ1-5; V: TRBV7-8; D: -; CDR3: CASSLGTGNQPQHF; DNA: TGTGCCAGCAGCTTGGGGACTGGCAATCAGCCCCAGCATTTT
size: -; J: TRBJ2-7; V: TRBV6-5; D: -; CDR3: CASSYYDAYEQYF; DNA: TGTGCCAGCAGTTACTACGATGCCTACGAGCAGTACTTC
size: -; J: TRBJ2-7; V: TRBV13; D: -; CDR3: CASSLGFEQYF; DNA: TGTGCCAGCAGCTTAGGTTTCGAGCAGTACTTC
size: once; J: TRBJ2-1; V: TRBV6-5; D: TRBD1; CDR3: CASSDATGAGEQFF; DNA: TGTGCCAGCAGCGACGCTACAGGGGCTGGTGAGCAGTTCTTC
size: -; J: TRBJ2-2; V: TRBV27; D: -; CDR3: CASRSGGPHTGELFF; DNA: TGTGCCAGCAGGTCCGGGGGCCCTCACACCGGGGAGCTGTTTTTT
size: once; J: TRBJ1-2; V: TRBV6-1; D: -; CDR3: CASSDWGTYGYTF; DNA: TGTGCCAGCAGCGATTGGGGTACCTATGGCTACACCTTC
size: -; J: TRBJ2-5; V: TRBV5-8; D: TRBD1; CDR3: CASSMGQGANQETQYF; DNA: TGTGCCAGCAGCATGGGACAGGGGGCCAACCAAGAGACCCAGTACTTC
size: -; J: TRBJ2-7; V: TRBV27; D: -; CDR3: CASSLISSSYEQYF; DNA: TGTGCCAGCAGTTTGATCAGTAGCTCCTACGAGCAGTACTTC
size: -; J: TRBJ1-2; V: TRBV5-4; D: -; CDR3: CASSPVAPGYGYTF; DNA: TGTGCCAGCAGCCCCGTGGCCCCGGGGTATGGCTACACCTTC
size: -; J: TRBJ2-7; V: TRBV7-2; D: TRBD2; CDR3: CASSFPLAGGPYEQYF; DNA: TGTGCCAGCAGCTTTCCTTTAGCGGGGGGGCCCTACGAGCAGTACTTC
size: -; J: TRBJ2-1; V: TRBV6-5; D: TRBD2; CDR3: CASSYEMAGVQFF; DNA: TGTGCCAGCAGTTACGAAATGGCGGGAGTACAGTTCTTC
size: few; J: TRBJ2-7; V: TRBV27; D: -; CDR3: CASSLWRGDEQYF; DNA: TGTGCCAGCAGTTTATGGCGAGGGGACGAGCAGTACTTC
size: -; J: TRBJ1-2; V: TRBV7-2; D: -; CDR3: CASSLTGRGYTF; DNA: TGTGCCAGCAGCCTCACAGGGCGTGGCTACACCTTC
size: few; J: TRBJ1-5; V: TRBV30; D: -; CDR3: CAWNGGQGQPQHF; DNA: TGTGCCTGGAATGGGGGCCAGGGTCAGCCCCAGCATTTT
size: -; J: TRBJ2-1; V: TRBV7-9; D: TRBD2; CDR3: CASSSRSGGPVNEQFF; DNA: TGTGCCAGCAGCTCCCGAAGCGGGGGGCCCGTCAATGAGCAGTTCTTC
size: -; J: TRBJ2-7; V: TRBV5-4; D: TRBD2; CDR3: CASGLSGGAYEQYF; DNA: TGTGCCAGCGGACTCTCCGGGGGGGCCTACGAGCAGTACTTC
size: -; J: TRBJ1-2; V: TRBV2; D: TRBD1; CDR3: CASSDPGGFGYTF; DNA: TGTGCCAGCAGTGACCCAGGGGGCTTTGGCTACACCTTC
size: -; J: TRBJ2-5; V: TRBV6-6; D: -; CDR3: CASSYSGLGETQYF; DNA: TGTGCCAGCAGTTATTCGGGGTTGGGGGAGACCCAGTACTTC
size: -; J: TRBJ1-2; V: TRBV20-1; D: TRBD1; CDR3: CSAWDRNGYTF; DNA: TGCAGTGCTTGGGACAGGAATGGCTACACCTTC
size: -; J: TRBJ2-7; V: TRBV5-6; D: -; CDR3: CASSLGRGSYEQYF; DNA: TGTGCCAGCAGCTTGGGACGGGGCTCCTACGAGCAGTACTTC
size: -; J: TRBJ1-1; V: TRBV27; D: -; CDR3: CASKQMNTEAFF; DNA: TGTGCCAGCAAACAGATGAACACTGAAGCTTTCTTT
size: -; J: TRBJ2-7; V: TRBV27; D: -; CDR3: CASSVAWEAYEQYF; DNA: TGTGCCAGCAGTGTAGCGTGGGAGGCCTACGAGCAGTACTTC
size: -; J: TRBJ1-4; V: TRBV14; D: -; CDR3: CASSPYRGGAEKLFF; DNA: TGTGCCAGCAGCCCCTATAGGGGTGGGGCTGAAAAACTGTTTTTT
size: -; J: TRBJ1-4; V: TRBV13; D: -; CDR3: CASSSQGGNEKLFF; DNA: TGTGCCAGCAGCTCACAGGGTGGAAATGAAAAACTGTTTTTT
size: -; J: TRBJ2-7; V: TRBV2; D: TRBD2; CDR3: CASSPTSGGYEQYF; DNA: TGTGCCAGCAGTCCGACTAGCGGGGGCTACGAGCAGTACTTC
size: once; J: TRBJ1-1; V: TRBV29-1; D: -; CDR3: CSVEGGRTEAFF; DNA: TGCAGCGTTGAAGGGGGCCGGACTGAAGCTTTCTTT
size: -; J: TRBJ1-1; V: TRBV7-6; D: TRBD1; CDR3: CASSDNRGANTEAFF; DNA: TGTGCCAGCAGCGACAACAGGGGGGCGAACACTGAAGCTTTCTTT
size: -; J: TRBJ2-3; V: TRBV29-1; D: TRBD2; CDR3: CSVEGFASGSRSTDTQYF; DNA: TGCAGCGTTGAAGGATTCGCTAGCGGGAGCCGTAGCACAGATACGCAGTATTTT
size: -; J: TRBJ1-2; V: TRBV9; D: -; CDR3: CASSVAGRGGGYTF; DNA: TGTGCCAGCAGCGTAGCTGGCAGGGGCGGTGGCTACACCTTC
size: -; J: TRBJ2-7; V: TRBV5-4; D: -; CDR3: CASSLRGSYEQYF; DNA: TGTGCCAGCAGCTTGAGGGGTTCCTACGAGCAGTACTTC
size: -; J: TRBJ2-3; V: TRBV4-1; D: TRBD1; CDR3: CASSLGQVSTDTQYF; DNA: TGCGCCAGCAGCCTAGGACAGGTTAGCACAGATACGCAGTATTTT
size: -; J: TRBJ2-7; V: TRBV19; D: TRBD1; CDR3: CASSIVDRTGETYEQYF; DNA: TGTGCCAGTAGTATAGTGGACCGGACAGGGGAGACCTACGAGCAGTACTTC
size: -; J: TRBJ2-3; V: TRBV21-1; D: -; CDR3: CASSISGRHPQACTDTQYF; DNA: TGTGCCAGCAGCATTAGCGGGAGACATCCCCAAGCCTGCACAGATACGCAGTATTTT
size: -; J: TRBJ1-1; V: TRBV6-1; D: -; CDR3: CASSPGGNAFF; DNA: TGTGCCAGCAGCCCCGGGGGTAATGCTTTCTTT
size: -; J: TRBJ2-7; V: TRBV10-3; D: TRBD1; CDR3: CAIGTGEYEQYF; DNA: TGTGCCATCGGGACAGGGGAATACGAGCAGTACTTC
size: -; J: TRBJ2-7; V: TRBV2; D: TRBD2; CDR3: CASSEGTSGAVEQYF; DNA: TGTGCCAGCAGTGAAGGGACTAGCGGGGCTGTCGAGCAGTACTTC
size: -; J: TRBJ1-2; V: TRBV6-5; D: -; CDR3: CASSRTENYGYTF; DNA: TGTGCCAGCAGTCGGACAGAAAACTATGGCTACACCTTC
size: -; J: TRBJ1-5; V: TRBV28; D: -; CDR3: CASSSFKTQPQHF; DNA: TGTGCCAGCAGTTCCTTTAAAACTCAGCCCCAGCATTTT
size: -; J: TRBJ2-5; V: TRBV5-3; D: TRBD1; CDR3: CARSPRDRGQETQYF; DNA: TGTGCCAGAAGCCCCCGGGACAGGGGCCAAGAGACCCAGTACTTC
size: -; J: TRBJ2-3; V: TRBV19; D: TRBD2; CDR3: CASTGGRGRDTQYF; DNA: TGTGCCAGTACGGGGGGGCGAGGGCGAGATACGCAGTATTTT
size: -; J: TRBJ2-2; V: TRBV18; D: TRBD1; CDR3: CASSPGTVYTGELFF; DNA: TGTGCCAGCTCACCAGGGACAGTCTACACCGGGGAGCTGTTTTTT
size: -; J: TRBJ1-3; V: TRBV5-8; D: -; CDR3: CASSYGGSGNTIYF; DNA: TGTGCCAGCAGCTACGGTGGCTCTGGAAACACCATATATTTT
size: -; J: TRBJ2-5; V: TRBV25-1; D: TRBD1; CDR3: CASSAWDSQETQYF; DNA: TGTGCCAGCAGTGCCTGGGACAGCCAAGAGACCCAGTACTTC
size: -; J: TRBJ2-5; V: TRBV7-6; D: TRBD1; CDR3: CASSPRDRSQETQYF; DNA: TGTGCCAGCAGCCCGCGGGACAGGAGCCAAGAGACCCAGTACTTC
size: -; J: TRBJ2-7; V: TRBV7-9; D: TRBD2; CDR3: CASSFRDYPYEQYF; DNA: TGTGCCAGCAGCTTTAGGGACTACCCCTACGAGCAGTACTTC
size: -; J: TRBJ2-1; V: TRBV5-1; D: -; CDR3: CASSPSREEQFF; DNA: TGCGCCAGCAGTCCTTCTCGGGAGGAGCAGTTCTTC
size: -; J: TRBJ2-7; V: TRBV5-1; D: -; CDR3: CASSLGTPGEQYF; DNA: TGCGCCAGCAGCTTGGGGACGCCTGGGGAGCAGTACTTC
size: -; J: TRBJ2-7; V: TRBV4-1; D: TRBD2; CDR3: CASSQEGTRYEQYF; DNA: TGCGCCAGCAGCCAAGAAGGGACTAGGTACGAGCAGTACTTC
size: -; J: TRBJ2-6; V: TRBV9; D: -; CDR3: CASSEDPGANVLTF; DNA: TGTGCCAGCAGCGAGGACCCTGGGGCCAACGTCCTGACTTTC
size: once; J: TRBJ2-7; V: TRBV5-6; D: -; CDR3: CASSFGLSYEQYF; DNA: TGTGCCAGCAGCTTCGGACTTTCCTACGAGCAGTACTTC
size: -; J: TRBJ2-1; V: TRBV30; D: TRBD2; CDR3: CAGTRGPNEQFF; DNA: TGTGCCGGGACTAGGGGTCCTAATGAGCAGTTCTTC
size: -; J: TRBJ1-2; V: TRBV6-6; D: TRBD1; CDR3: CASSQIQGGNGYTF; DNA: TGTGCCAGCAGTCAAATACAGGGGGGGAATGGCTACACCTTC